This T cell receptor (beta chain) was recovered during a study of cytomegalovirus exposure and HLA in healthy donors. The PCR had 60 Vbeta and 13 Jbeta primers. Using immunoSEQ multiplex PCR, the repertoire was profiled, and TCRdb retains in-frame clones only, with some absent. The profile shows about 89,000 clones, roughly 69% of them singletons. Germline V gene lookup returns CDR1 SGHTA and CDR2 FQGNSA. Trimming cost V 3 bases and J 2 bases, with 14 bases left between them. This CDR3 is built from 16 residues. As regards this clone: Its matching antigen is unknown.

Notes on the study in general: With high specificity and sensitivity, the classifier reportedly diagnosed cytomegalovirus status.

The sequenced material came from PBMCs. The receptor was isolated from a woman aged 30 to 39 in good health and CMV-seronegative. The V call is TRBV7-2, the J call TRBJ2-1; tentatively, D is TRBD2 (6 bases). The CDR3 spells CASSFRAGPTYNEQFF. The CDR3 DNA reads TGTGCCAGCAGCTTCCGGGCGGGACCTACCTACAATGAGCAGTTCTTC.